This TCR beta chain was sequenced in a study of blood T cells in healthy people across ages. The second PCR ran roughly 6 to 11 cycles with a sample-barcoded 5' primer and J-beta primers. A tag from a template-switch adaptor with 12 random nucleotides marked each cDNA molecule. One entry per CDR3 protein results from TCRdb running MiXCR on the 5' RACE reads. Here the sample spans about 1.1 million distinct CDR3 sequences, roughly two fifths being singletons. This CDR3 comprises 16 residues. V lost 3 bases to trimming and J lost 4 bases; unmatched junction nucleotides: 8. Germline loops: CDR1 KGHDR, CDR2 SFDVKD.

This chain connects TRBV24-1 to TRBJ2-1; 7 nucleotides line up with TRBD2. This TCR derives from a man younger than 30 in good health. Sample: blood. The CDR3 DNA sequence: TGTGCCACCAGTGATGCTACGGCGGGGGTTTACAATGAGCAGTTCTTC. Residues: CATSDATAGVYNEQFF.